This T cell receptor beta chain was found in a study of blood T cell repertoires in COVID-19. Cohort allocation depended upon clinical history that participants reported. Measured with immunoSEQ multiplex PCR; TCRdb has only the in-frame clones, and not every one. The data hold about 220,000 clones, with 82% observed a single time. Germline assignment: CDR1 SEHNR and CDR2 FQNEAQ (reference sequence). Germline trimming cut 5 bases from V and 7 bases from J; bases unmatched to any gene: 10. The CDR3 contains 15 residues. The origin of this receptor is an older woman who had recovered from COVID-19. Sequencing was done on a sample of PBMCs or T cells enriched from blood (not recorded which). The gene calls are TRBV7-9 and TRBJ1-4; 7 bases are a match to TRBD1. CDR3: CASSDNRGASEKLFF. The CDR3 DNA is TGTGCCAGCAGCGATAACAGGGGCGCGAGTGAAAAACTGTTTTTT. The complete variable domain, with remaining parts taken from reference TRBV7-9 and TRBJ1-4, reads DTGVSQNPRHKITKRGQNVTFRCDPISEHNRLYWYRQTLGQGPEFLTYFQNEAQLEKSRLLSDRFSAERPKGSFSTLEIQRTEQGDSAMYLCASSDNRGASEKLFFGSGTQLSVL.